A single sample is the source of the 30 T cell receptor beta chains below, sequenced in a study of blood T cell repertoires in COVID-19 (TCRdb year 2020). Library prep was done by the immunoSEQ multiplex PCR assay. TCRdb carries this immuneACCESS record with in-frame sequences only. Its versions omit some clonotypes, under half of them owing to an unresolved V gene in the studies checked, with the rest unexplained. In all, the sample holds approximately 410,000 clones, and 80% to 90% of those were seen once. Clones ranked in the top ten supply 1.4% to 1.5% of the sample. The source material was peripheral blood. These receptors originate from a woman aged 30 to 39 with active or convalescent COVID-19.

The chain carries TRBV2 and TRBJ2-2; 9 bases match TRBD2. Germline V gene sequence: CDR1 SNHLY, CDR2 FYNNEI. This CDR3 is 16 amino acids long. V was pared by 6 bases and J by 0 bases, with 5 bases of the junction left unmatched. CDR3 coding DNA: TGTGCCAGCAGCGGAGGCGGGGGGGCGAACACCGGGGAGCTGTTTTTT. The encoded protein is CASSGGGGANTGELFF.

The chain has TRBV7-8 and TRBJ1-1; TRBD1 agrees at 8 bases. Trimming removed 1 base from V and 10 bases from J; junction bases left unmatched: 2. The germline V gene has CDR1 SGHVS and CDR2 FQNEAQ. This CDR3 is 12 amino acids long. In nucleotides, the CDR3 is TGTGCCAGCAGCTTAGTACAGGGGGGAGCTTTCTTT. It codes for CASSLVQGGAFF.

This clone was counted once. This rearrangement joins TRBV19 to TRBJ2-1; 10 bases map to TRBD1. Trimming took 2 bases from V and 2 from J; bases not matched to a gene: 3. This CDR3 is 16 amino acids long. The germline V gene has CDR1 LNHDA and CDR2 SQIVND (reference sequence). The CDR3 loop is CASSIFGQGAYNEQFF. CDR3 sequence (DNA): TGTGCCAGTAGTATATTCGGACAGGGGGCCTACAATGAGCAGTTCTTC.

V is TRBV12-3 or TRBV12-4 and J is TRBJ1-1, with 8 bases fitting TRBD1. The CDR3 has 11 amino acids. With 6 bases clipped from V and 10 bases from J, the junction kept 4 bases outside the gene matches. As DNA, the CDR3 is TGTGCCAGCAGCTCGACAGGGGTAGCTTTCTTT. Amino acid sequence: CASSSTGVAFF.

The chain uses TRBV24-1 and TRBJ2-2, with no clear D. The germline V gene encodes CDR1 KGHDR and CDR2 SFDVKD. Trimming cost V 5 bases and J 6 bases, with 6 bases left between them. CDR3 size: 12 residues. This chain's CDR3 is CATSAGAGELFF. The CDR3 DNA follows: TGTGCCACCAGTGCGGGTGCCGGGGAGCTGTTTTTT.

The CDR3 region is CASSQDAGGSSYNEQFF. CDR3 bases: TGCGCCAGCAGCCAAGATGCCGGGGGGAGCTCCTACAATGAGCAGTTCTTC. This chain uses TRBV4-1 with TRBJ2-1; 7 positions match TRBD2. This CDR3 is built from 17 residues. V gave up 0 bases and J gave up 0 bases; unmatched junction bases: 5. The germline V gene has CDR1 MGHRA and CDR2 YSYEKL.

The chain carries TRBV9 and TRBJ2-1; 9 nucleotides match TRBD2. Germline trimming cut 0 bases from V and 10 bases from J; bases unmatched to any gene: 5. This CDR3 region has 14 residues. Germline CDR1 reads SGDLS; CDR2 reads YYNGEE. Here the CDR3 DNA reads TGTGCCAGCAGCGTAGACCTAGCGGGACGCGAGCAGTTCTTC. Protein: CASSVDLAGREQFF.

The rearrangement links TRBV6-5 to TRBJ2-7; a possible D gene is TRBD1 (6 bases). The germline CDR1 and CDR2 sequences are MNHEY and SVGAGI. V was shortened by 0 bases and J by 3 bases, with 9 bases between the two germline ends. The CDR3 is 14 residues long. CDR3 sequence reads: CASSYSGQSYEQYF. The CDR3 nucleotides are TGTGCCAGCAGTTACTCAGGACAGAGCTACGAGCAGTACTTC.

The chain joins TRBV6-1 to TRBJ1-3; D is uncertain. From germline, CDR1 is MNHNS and CDR2 SASEGT. With 0 bases removed from V and 0 bases from J, the gap between germline ends came to 3 bases. The CDR3 loop spans 14 amino acids. CDR3: CASSEARSGNTIYF. The DNA for the CDR3 is TGTGCCAGCAGTGAAGCCCGCTCTGGAAACACCATATATTTT.

This chain connects TRBV6-5 to TRBJ2-5, with TRBD1 matching over 9 bases. The V gene's germline CDR1 is MNHEY and CDR2 SVGAGI. J gave up 5 bases and V 6 bases, and 4 bases lay outside the gene matches. The CDR3 has 13 amino acids. The CDR3 sequence: CASRGTGRETQYF. Here the CDR3 DNA reads TGTGCCAGCAGAGGGACAGGGAGGGAGACCCAGTACTTC.

The chain joins TRBV2 to TRBJ2-3, with D perhaps matching TRBD2 (7 bases). V lost 7 bases and J 4 bases, leaving 21 bases between the germline ends. Germline assignment: CDR1 SNHLY and CDR2 FYNNEI. The CDR3 loop spans 16 amino acids. The CDR3 bases are TGTGCCAGCACCACTGTTGGGGGGGGCCCATCAGATACGCAGTATTTT. It specifies CASTTVGGGPSDTQYF.

The chain recombines TRBV30 with TRBJ1-6; D is uncertain. Trimming left V 0 bases short and J 7 bases short, with 7 bases between. The CDR3 runs to 13 residues. Germline lookup yields CDR1 GTSNPN and CDR2 SVGIG (reference sequence). This CDR3 reads CAWSVDWNSPLHF. CDR3 nucleotide sequence: TGTGCCTGGAGTGTGGACTGGAATTCACCCCTCCACTTT.

This sequence joins TRBV7-2 and TRBJ2-6, with D possibly TRBD1 on 6 matching bases. Trimming removed 2 bases from V and 0 bases from J, with 8 bases in between. The CDR3 runs to 16 residues. CDR1 is SGHTA and CDR2 is FQGNSA in the germline V gene. The CDR3 here is CASSLQGISGANVLTF. CDR3 DNA sequence: TGTGCCAGCAGCTTACAGGGGATCTCTGGGGCCAACGTCCTGACTTTC.

This clone has just one count. V and J are TRBV5-1 and TRBJ1-2; the D gene is possibly TRBD1 (6 bases). The germline CDR1 and CDR2 sequences are SGHRS and YFSETQ. Trimming shortened V by 0 bases and J by 3 bases, and 15 bases separated the two germline ends. The CDR3 is 16 residues long. The CDR3 DNA follows: TGCGCCAGCAGCTTGGATGCGGCAGGGGTGTACTATGGCTACACCTTC. Translation: CASSLDAAGVYYGYTF. Based on the CDR3 plus reference TRBV5-1 and TRBJ1-2, the full variable domain is KAGVTQTPRYLIKTRGQQVTLSCSPISGHRSVSWYQQTPGQGLQFLFEYFSETQRNKGNFPGRFSGRQFSNSRSEMNVSTLELGDSALYLCASSLDAAGVYYGYTFGSGTRLTVV.

The chain combines TRBV5-6 with TRBJ1-1, with TRBD1 as a possible D gene (5 bases). CDR3 length: 16 amino acids. Trimming took 1 base from V and 5 from J, leaving 18 bases between them. Germline V gene lookup returns CDR1 SGHDT and CDR2 YYEEEE. Here the CDR3 reads CASSLFLLRGGTEAFF. For the CDR3, the DNA is TGTGCCAGCAGCTTGTTTCTGCTAAGGGGAGGGACTGAAGCTTTCTTT.

The CDR3 sequence: CASSLSRGTEAFF. CDR3 DNA sequence: TGTGCCAGCAGCCTAAGCAGGGGCACTGAAGCTTTCTTT. This chain joins TRBV12-3 or TRBV12-4 and TRBJ1-1; D perhaps matches TRBD1 (6 bases). Trimming stripped 6 bases from V and 4 bases from J, with 12 bases between. The CDR3 sequence is 13 residues long.

The gene calls are TRBV5-1 and TRBJ2-1; a possible D gene is TRBD1 (5 bases). CDR1 and CDR2 (germline): SGHRS, YFSETQ. The CDR3 length is 14 residues. V was trimmed by 5 bases and J by 6 bases, leaving 15 bases between them. CDR3 sequence (DNA): TGCGCCAGCAGTAAAGACAGCAGAGTCAATGAGCAGTTCTTC. Translated, it gives CASSKDSRVNEQFF. Looking up the rest from reference TRBV5-1 and TRBJ2-1 gives the full variable domain: KAGVTQTPRYLIKTRGQQVTLSCSPISGHRSVSWYQQTPGQGLQFLFEYFSETQRNKGNFPGRFSGRQFSNSRSEMNVSTLELGDSALYLCASSKDSRVNEQFFGPGTRLTVL.

This clone was recorded a few times. This rearrangement joins TRBV27 to TRBJ2-7; 11 bases fit TRBD2. Unmatched junction bases numbered 4, after V lost 4 bases and J lost 2 bases. The germline CDR1 and CDR2 sequences are MNHEY and SMNVEV (reference sequence). The CDR3 has 15 amino acids. CDR3 DNA: TGTGCCAGCAGTTCCCGACTAGCGGGACCCTACGAGCAGTACTTC. This codes for CASSSRLAGPYEQYF.

The V and J genes are TRBV11-3 and TRBJ2-2, with 7 bases matching TRBD1. Germline values: CDR1 SGHNT, CDR2 YENEEA. Unmatched junction bases numbered 9, after V lost 5 bases and J lost 0 bases. The CDR3 has 17 amino acids. The CDR3 bases are TGTGCCAGCAGCCCGCCCGAGGGGACAGCGAACACCGGGGAGCTGTTTTTT. Its protein product is CASSPPEGTANTGELFF.

V and J are TRBV4-1 and TRBJ2-1; 8 nucleotides align to TRBD2. Per the germline V gene, CDR1 is MGHRA and CDR2 is YSYEKL. Trimming cost V 0 bases and J 6 bases; bases outside gene matches: 10. CDR3 length: 17 amino acids. CDR3 bases: TGCGCCAGCAGCCAAGAAGTGAGCGGGAGAGGGTTCAATGAGCAGTTCTTC. Encoded protein: CASSQEVSGRGFNEQFF.

The chain employs TRBV11-2 and TRBJ2-7; TRBD1 matches at 9 bases. The V segment lost 1 base and the J segment 3 bases; nucleotides outside the gene matches: 10. From germline, CDR1 is SGHAT and CDR2 FQNNGV. There are 17 residues in the CDR3. The CDR3 region is CASSLARGTGINYEQYF. Here the CDR3 DNA reads TGTGCCAGCAGCTTAGCGCGTGGGACAGGGATTAACTACGAGCAGTACTTC.

V is TRBV15 and J is TRBJ2-1, with 12 positions matching TRBD2. J was trimmed by 2 bases and V by 2 bases; bases with no gene match: 7. This CDR3 has 18 residues. Looked up from germline, CDR1 is LNHNV and CDR2 is YYDKDF (reference sequence). The CDR3 DNA reads as TGTGCCACCAGCAGAATCAAGACTAGCGGGAGTACCTACAATGAGCAGTTCTTC. Translated: CATSRIKTSGSTYNEQFF. Full variable domain (outside the CDR3, taken from reference TRBV15 and TRBJ2-1): DAMVIQNPRYQVTQFGKPVTLSCSQTLNHNVMYWYQQKSSQAPKLLFHYYDKDFNNEADTPDNFQSRRPNTSFCFLDIRSPGLGDTAMYLCATSRIKTSGSTYNEQFFGPGTRLTVL.

For the CDR3, the DNA is TGTGCCAGCAGCGACCCCGGGACAGGGGGCTCCTACGAGCAGTACTTC. Its protein product is CASSDPGTGGSYEQYF. The chain links TRBV2 to TRBJ2-7; TRBD1 aligns across 11 bases. This CDR3 has 16 amino acids. The germline V gene encodes CDR1 SNHLY and CDR2 FYNNEI. V lost 6 bases and J lost 0; bases outside the gene matches: 7.

The J gene is TRBJ1-5, the V gene TRBV27; D gene unclear. The CDR3 sequence is 14 residues long. The V gene's germline CDR1 is MNHEY and CDR2 SMNVEV (reference sequence). V was cut by 5 bases and J by 9 bases, with 17 bases left in between. The CDR3 here is CASSAQEAAGPQHF. CDR3 nucleotides: TGTGCCAGCAGTGCCCAGGAGGCGGCGGGGCCCCAGCATTTT.

This chain connects TRBV6-5 to TRBJ2-1; D might be TRBD1 (7 bases). The CDR3 is 15 residues long. The germline V and J ends were trimmed by 7 bases and 6 bases, with 19 bases remaining between them. Germline V lookup: CDR1 MNHEY, CDR2 SVGAGI. The CDR3 region has the DNA TGTGCCAGCACCCATCAGGGGGGTGTTTTCAATGAGCAGTTCTTC. Translation gives CASTHQGGVFNEQFF.

This rearrangement joins TRBV2 to TRBJ2-7; 8 bases match TRBD2. CDR3 length: 13 residues. With 6 bases clipped from V and 3 bases from J, the junction kept 4 bases outside the gene matches. Germline CDR1 is SNHLY and CDR2 is FYNNEI. The chain's CDR3 is CASSAGGGYEQYF. CDR3 sequence (DNA): TGTGCCAGCAGCGCGGGGGGCGGCTACGAGCAGTACTTC.

V gene TRBV15 combines with J gene TRBJ2-3; perhaps TRBD2 as D (5 bases). Germline CDR1 and CDR2: LNHNV and YYDKDF (reference sequence). This CDR3 is 13 amino acids long. V was clipped by 7 bases and J by 4 bases, with 12 bases between them. CDR3 residues: CATTSGMADTQYF. The CDR3 DNA reads as TGTGCCACCACGTCGGGGATGGCAGATACGCAGTATTTT.

The genes are TRBV7-6 and TRBJ2-7; D gene ambiguous. The CDR3 is 15 residues long. The germline V and J ends were trimmed by 8 bases and 0 bases, with 17 bases remaining between them. Germline CDR1 and CDR2: SGHVS and FNYEAQ. CDR3 sequence (DNA): TGTGCCAGCGGCGGATGGGTCGAGAGCTCCTACGAGCAGTACTTC. It specifies CASGGWVESSYEQYF.

The chain links TRBV7-9 to TRBJ2-5; no clear D. The CDR3 consists of 14 residues. Trimming removed 5 bases from V and 0 bases from J, with 10 bases in between. Per the germline V gene, CDR1 is SEHNR and CDR2 is FQNEAQ (reference sequence). The CDR3 spells CASSGTQYQETQYF. For the CDR3, the DNA is TGTGCCAGCAGCGGTACACAGTACCAAGAGACCCAGTACTTC.

This rearrangement joins TRBV18 to TRBJ1-1; possibly TRBD1 for D (6 bases). Germline lookup yields CDR1 KGHSH and CDR2 LQKENI. The CDR3 spans 15 residues. Trimming took 3 bases from V and 5 from J, leaving 16 bases between them. In DNA form, the CDR3 reads TGTGCCAGCTCACCGGGAAAGGGGGATCGAACTGAAGCTTTCTTT. Protein product: CASSPGKGDRTEAFF.